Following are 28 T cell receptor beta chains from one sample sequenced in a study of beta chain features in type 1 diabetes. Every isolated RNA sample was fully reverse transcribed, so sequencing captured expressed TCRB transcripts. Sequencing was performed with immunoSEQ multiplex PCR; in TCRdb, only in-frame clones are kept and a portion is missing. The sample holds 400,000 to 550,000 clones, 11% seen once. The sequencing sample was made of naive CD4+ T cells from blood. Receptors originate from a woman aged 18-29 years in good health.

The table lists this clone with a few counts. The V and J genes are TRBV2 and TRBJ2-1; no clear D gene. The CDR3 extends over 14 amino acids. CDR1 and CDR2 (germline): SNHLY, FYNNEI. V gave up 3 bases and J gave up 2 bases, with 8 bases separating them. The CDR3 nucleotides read TGTGCCAGCAGTGACGTGATCCCCTACAATGAGCAGTTCTTC. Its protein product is CASSDVIPYNEQFF.

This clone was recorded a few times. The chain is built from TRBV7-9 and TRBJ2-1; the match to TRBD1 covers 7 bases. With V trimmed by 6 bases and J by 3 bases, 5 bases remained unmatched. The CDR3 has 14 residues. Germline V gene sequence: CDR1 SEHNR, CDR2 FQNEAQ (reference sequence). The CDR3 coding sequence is TGTGCCAGCAGTTTGGGACAGAACTACAATGAGCAGTTCTTC. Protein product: CASSLGQNYNEQFF.

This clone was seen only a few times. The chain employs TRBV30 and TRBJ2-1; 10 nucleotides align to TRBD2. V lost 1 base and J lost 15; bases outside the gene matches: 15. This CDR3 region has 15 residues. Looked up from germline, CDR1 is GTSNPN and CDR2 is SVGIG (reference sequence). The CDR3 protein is CAWSDRLAGLQGRFF. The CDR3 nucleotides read TGTGCCTGGAGTGACCGACTAGCGGGCCTCCAGGGACGGTTCTTC.

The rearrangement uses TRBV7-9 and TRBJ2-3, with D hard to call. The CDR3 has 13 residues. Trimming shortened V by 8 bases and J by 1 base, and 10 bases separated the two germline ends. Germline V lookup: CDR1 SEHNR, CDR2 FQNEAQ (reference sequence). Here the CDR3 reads CASLGPGTDTQYF. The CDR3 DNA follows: TGTGCCAGCTTAGGGCCCGGCACAGATACGCAGTATTTT.

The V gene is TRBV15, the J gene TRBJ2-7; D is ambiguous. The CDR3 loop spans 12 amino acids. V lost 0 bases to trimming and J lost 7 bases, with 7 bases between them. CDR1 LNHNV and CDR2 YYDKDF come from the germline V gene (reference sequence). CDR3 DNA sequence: TGTGCCACCAGCAGAGATTGGCTTGAGCAGTACTTC. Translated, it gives CATSRDWLEQYF.

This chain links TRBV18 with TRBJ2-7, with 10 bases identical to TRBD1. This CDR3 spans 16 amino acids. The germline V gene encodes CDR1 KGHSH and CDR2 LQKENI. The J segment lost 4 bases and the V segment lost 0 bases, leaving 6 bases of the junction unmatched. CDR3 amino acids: CASSPPETGGNYEQYF. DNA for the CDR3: TGTGCCAGCTCACCACCGGAGACAGGGGGCAATTACGAGCAGTACTTC.

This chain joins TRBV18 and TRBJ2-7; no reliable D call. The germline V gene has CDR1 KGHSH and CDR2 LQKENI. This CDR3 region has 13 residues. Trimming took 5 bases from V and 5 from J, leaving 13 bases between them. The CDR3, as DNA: TGTGCCAGCTCAAGGACCGACCGTAACGAGCAGTACTTC. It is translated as CASSRTDRNEQYF. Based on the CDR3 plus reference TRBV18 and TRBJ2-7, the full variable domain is NAGVMQNPRHLVRRRGQEARLRCSPMKGHSHVYWYRQLPEEGLKFMVYLQKENIIDESGMPKERFSAEFPKEGPSILRIQQVVRGDSAAYFCASSRTDRNEQYFGPGTRLTVT.

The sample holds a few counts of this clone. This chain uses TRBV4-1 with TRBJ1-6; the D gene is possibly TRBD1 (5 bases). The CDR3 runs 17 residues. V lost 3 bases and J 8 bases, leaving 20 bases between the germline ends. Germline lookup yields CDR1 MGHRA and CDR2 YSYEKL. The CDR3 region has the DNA TGCGCCAGCAGCCACCCCCCCGGCAGGGAGCCGGATTCACCCCTCCACTTT. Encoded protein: CASSHPPGREPDSPLHF.

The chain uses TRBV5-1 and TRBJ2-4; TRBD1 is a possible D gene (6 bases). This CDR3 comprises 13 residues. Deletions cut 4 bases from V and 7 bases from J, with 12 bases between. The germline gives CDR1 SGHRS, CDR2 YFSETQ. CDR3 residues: CASSPQGPNIQYF. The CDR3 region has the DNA TGCGCCAGCAGCCCACAGGGACCTAACATTCAGTACTTC.

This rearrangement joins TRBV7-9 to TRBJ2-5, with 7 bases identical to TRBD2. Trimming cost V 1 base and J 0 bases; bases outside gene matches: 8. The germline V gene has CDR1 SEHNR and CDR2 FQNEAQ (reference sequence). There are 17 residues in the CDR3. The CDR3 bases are TGTGCCAGCAGCTTAGATAAGGGACTATCGTACCAAGAGACCCAGTACTTC. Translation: CASSLDKGLSYQETQYF.

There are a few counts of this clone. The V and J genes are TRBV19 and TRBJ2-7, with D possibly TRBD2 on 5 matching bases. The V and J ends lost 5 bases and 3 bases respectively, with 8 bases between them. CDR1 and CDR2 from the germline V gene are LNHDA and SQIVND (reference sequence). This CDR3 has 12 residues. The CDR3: CASSVLVYEQYV. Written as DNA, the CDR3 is TGTGCCAGTAGTGTACTAGTCTACGAGCAGTACGTC.

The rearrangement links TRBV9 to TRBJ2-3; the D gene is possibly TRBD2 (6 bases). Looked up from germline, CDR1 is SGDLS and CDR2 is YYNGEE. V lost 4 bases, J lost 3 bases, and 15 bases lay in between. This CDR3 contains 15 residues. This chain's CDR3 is CASSQERAGTDTQYF. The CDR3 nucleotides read TGTGCCAGCAGCCAGGAGCGGGCTGGGACAGATACGCAGTATTTT.

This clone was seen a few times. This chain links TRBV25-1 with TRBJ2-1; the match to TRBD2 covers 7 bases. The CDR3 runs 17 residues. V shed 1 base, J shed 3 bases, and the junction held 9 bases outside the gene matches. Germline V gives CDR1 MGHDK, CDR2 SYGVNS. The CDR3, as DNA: TGTGCCAGCAGTGAATGGAGCGGCGGGAGTCTCTACAATGAGCAGTTCTTC. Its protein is CASSEWSGGSLYNEQFF. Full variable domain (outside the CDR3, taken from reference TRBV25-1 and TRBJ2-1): EADIYQTPRYLVIGTGKKITLECSQTMGHDKMYWYQQDPGMELHLIHYSYGVNSTEKGDLSSESTVSRIRTEHFPLTLESARPSHTSQYLCASSEWSGGSLYNEQFFGPGTRLTVL.

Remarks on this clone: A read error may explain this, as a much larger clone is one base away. The DNA for the CDR3 is TGTGCCAGCAGACCCGGGACAGCGAACACTGAAGCTTTCTTT. This gives the protein CASRPGTANTEAFF. V is TRBV6-5 and J is TRBJ1-1, with 7 positions matching TRBD1. This CDR3 comprises 14 residues. The germline V gene has CDR1 MNHEY and CDR2 SVGAGI. V was pared by 6 bases and J by 1 base, with 5 bases of the junction left unmatched.

The CDR3 coding sequence is TGCGCCAGCAGCTCCGGCCGGGAACCGAATGGCTACACCTTC. Its protein product is CASSSGREPNGYTF. The V call is TRBV5-1, the J call TRBJ1-2; D is ambiguous. CDR1 SGHRS and CDR2 YFSETQ come from the germline V gene. CDR3 length: 14 amino acids. Trimming stripped 3 bases from V and 6 bases from J, with 15 bases between.

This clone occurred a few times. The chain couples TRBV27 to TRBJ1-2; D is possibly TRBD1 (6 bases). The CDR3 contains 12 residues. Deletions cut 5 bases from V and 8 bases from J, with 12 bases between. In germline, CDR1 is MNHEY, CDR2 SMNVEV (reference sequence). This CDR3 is CASSPPRGGYTF. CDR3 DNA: TGTGCCAGCAGTCCACCCAGGGGAGGCTACACCTTC.

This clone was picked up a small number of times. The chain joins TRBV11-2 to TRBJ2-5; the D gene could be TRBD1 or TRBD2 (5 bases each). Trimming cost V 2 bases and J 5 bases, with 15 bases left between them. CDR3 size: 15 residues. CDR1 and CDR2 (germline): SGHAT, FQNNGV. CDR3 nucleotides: TGTGCCAGCAGCTTAACCGGGACCCGGGGTGAGACCCAGTACTTC. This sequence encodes CASSLTGTRGETQYF.

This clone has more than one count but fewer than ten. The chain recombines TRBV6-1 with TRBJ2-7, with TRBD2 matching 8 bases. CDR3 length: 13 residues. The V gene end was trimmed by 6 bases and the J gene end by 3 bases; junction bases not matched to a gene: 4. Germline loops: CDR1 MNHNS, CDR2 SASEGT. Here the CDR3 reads CASSRLAFYEQYV. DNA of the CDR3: TGTGCCAGCAGCCGACTAGCGTTCTACGAGCAGTACGTC.

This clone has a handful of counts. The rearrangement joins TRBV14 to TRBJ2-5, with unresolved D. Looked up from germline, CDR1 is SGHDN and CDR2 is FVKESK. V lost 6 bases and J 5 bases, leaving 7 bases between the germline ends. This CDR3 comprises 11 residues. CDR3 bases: TGTGCCAGCAGTAAGGGCGAGACCCAGTACTTC. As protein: CASSKGETQYF.

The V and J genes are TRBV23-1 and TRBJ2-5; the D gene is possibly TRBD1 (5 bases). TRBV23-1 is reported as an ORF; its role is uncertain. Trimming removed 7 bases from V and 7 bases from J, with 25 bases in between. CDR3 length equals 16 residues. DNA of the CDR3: TGCGCCAGCACCAACAGGAAAAACCACAAGGTCCGGACCCAGTACTTC. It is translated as CASTNRKNHKVRTQYF.

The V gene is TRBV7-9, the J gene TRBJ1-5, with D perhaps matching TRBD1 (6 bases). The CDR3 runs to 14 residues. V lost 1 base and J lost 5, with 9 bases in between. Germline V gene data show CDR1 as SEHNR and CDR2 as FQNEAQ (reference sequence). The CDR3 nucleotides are TGTGCCAGCAGCTTAGAGGACAGCTATCAGCCCCAGCATTTT. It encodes CASSLEDSYQPQHF.

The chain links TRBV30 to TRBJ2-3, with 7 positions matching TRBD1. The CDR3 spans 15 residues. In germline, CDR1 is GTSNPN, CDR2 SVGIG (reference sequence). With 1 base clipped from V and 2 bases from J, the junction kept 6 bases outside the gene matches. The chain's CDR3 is CAWSGGQGDTDTQYF. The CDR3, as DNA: TGTGCCTGGAGTGGCGGGCAGGGGGACACAGATACGCAGTATTTT.

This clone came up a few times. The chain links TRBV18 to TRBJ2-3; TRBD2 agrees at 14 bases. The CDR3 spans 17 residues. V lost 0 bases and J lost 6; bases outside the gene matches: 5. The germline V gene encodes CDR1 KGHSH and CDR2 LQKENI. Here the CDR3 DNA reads TGTGCCAGCTCACCACCGGGACTAGCGGGGGCTGGTGATACGCAGTATTTT. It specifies CASSPPGLAGAGDTQYF. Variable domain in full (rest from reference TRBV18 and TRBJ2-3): NAGVMQNPRHLVRRRGQEARLRCSPMKGHSHVYWYRQLPEEGLKFMVYLQKENIIDESGMPKERFSAEFPKEGPSILRIQQVVRGDSAAYFCASSPPGLAGAGDTQYFGPGTRLTVL.

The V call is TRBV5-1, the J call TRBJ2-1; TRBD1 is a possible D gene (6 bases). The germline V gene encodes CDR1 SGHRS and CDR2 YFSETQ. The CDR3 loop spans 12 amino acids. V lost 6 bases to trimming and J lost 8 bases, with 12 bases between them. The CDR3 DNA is TGCGCCAGCATCGACCAGGGGCATGAGCAGTTCTTC. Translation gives CASIDQGHEQFF.

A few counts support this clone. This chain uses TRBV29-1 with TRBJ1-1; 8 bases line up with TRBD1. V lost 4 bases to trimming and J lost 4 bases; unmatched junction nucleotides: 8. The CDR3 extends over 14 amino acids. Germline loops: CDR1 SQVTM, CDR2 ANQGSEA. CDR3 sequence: CSVATGQGGTEAFF. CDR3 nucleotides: TGCAGCGTTGCTACCGGACAGGGTGGCACTGAAGCTTTCTTT.

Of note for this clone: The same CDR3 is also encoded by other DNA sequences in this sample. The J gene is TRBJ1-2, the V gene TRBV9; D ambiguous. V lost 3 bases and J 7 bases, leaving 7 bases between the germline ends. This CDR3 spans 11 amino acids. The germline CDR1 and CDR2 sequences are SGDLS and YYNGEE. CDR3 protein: CASSASGGYTF. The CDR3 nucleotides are TGTGCCAGCAGCGCATCGGGTGGCTACACCTTC.

The CDR3: CASSERLGGSYEQYV. Written as DNA, the CDR3 is TGTGCCAGCAGTGAAAGGCTCGGGGGGTCCTACGAGCAGTACGTC. The rearrangement uses TRBV2 and TRBJ2-7; TRBD2 aligns across 7 bases. Trimming cost V 2 bases and J 1 base; bases outside gene matches: 5. Germline V gene sequence: CDR1 SNHLY, CDR2 FYNNEI. CDR3 size: 15 residues.

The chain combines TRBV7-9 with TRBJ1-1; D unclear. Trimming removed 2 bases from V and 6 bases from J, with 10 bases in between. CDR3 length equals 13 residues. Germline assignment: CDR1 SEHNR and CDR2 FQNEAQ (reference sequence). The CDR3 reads CASSLTRQAEAFF. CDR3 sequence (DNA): TGTGCCAGCAGCTTAACGAGACAAGCTGAAGCTTTCTTT.